This note documents a single T cell receptor beta chain sequence. The CDR3 covers 16 residues. Per the germline V gene, CDR1 is LGHDT and CDR2 is YNNKEL (reference sequence). With V trimmed by 2 bases and J by 5 bases, 6 bases remained unmatched. This sample is part of a study of blood T cell repertoires in COVID-19. Study in general: Italy, Spain and the United States were the sources of the convalescent and acute COVID-19 samples. PBMCs, B-cell-depleted T cells, or T cells provided the cDNA or gDNA that made up the material.

Per the authors' pipeline: Counts of nucleated cells, estimated from reference gene primer amplification, were obtained. Assay: immunoSEQ multiplex PCR; the TCRdb copy retains only in-frame clones and omits some. D and trimming were read from the DNA, whereas the V and J calls and clone size are those reported in that table. This sample has about 130,000 clones, with around 78% found just once. This receptor was obtained from a human donor in a cohort sampled during active COVID-19. V and J are TRBV3-1 (or the pseudogene TRBV3-2) and TRBJ2-5; TRBD2 matches at 12 bases. Sequencing used peripheral blood. The CDR3 protein is CASSQRLAGGHETQYF. The CDR3 DNA follows: TGTGCCAGCAGCCAAAGGCTAGCGGGGGGGCACGAGACCCAGTACTTC.